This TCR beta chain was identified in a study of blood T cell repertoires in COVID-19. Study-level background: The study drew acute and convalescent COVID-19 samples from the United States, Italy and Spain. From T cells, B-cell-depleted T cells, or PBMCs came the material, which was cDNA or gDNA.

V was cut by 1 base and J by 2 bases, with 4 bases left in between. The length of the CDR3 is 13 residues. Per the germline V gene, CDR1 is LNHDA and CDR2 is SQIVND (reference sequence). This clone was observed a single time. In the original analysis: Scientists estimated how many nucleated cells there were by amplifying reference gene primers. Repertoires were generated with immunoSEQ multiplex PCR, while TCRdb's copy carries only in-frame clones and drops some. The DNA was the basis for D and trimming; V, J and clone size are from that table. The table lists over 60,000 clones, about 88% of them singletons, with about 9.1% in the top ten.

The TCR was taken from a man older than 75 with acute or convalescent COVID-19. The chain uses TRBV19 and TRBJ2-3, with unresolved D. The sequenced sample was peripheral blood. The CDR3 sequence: CASSIGATDTQYF. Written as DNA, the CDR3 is TGTGCCAGTAGTATAGGGGCCACAGATACGCAGTATTTT. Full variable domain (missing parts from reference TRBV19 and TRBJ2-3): DGGITQSPKYLFRKEGQNVTLSCEQNLNHDAMYWYRQDPGQGLRLIYYSQIVNDFQKGDIAEGYSVSREKKESFPLTVTSAQKNPTAFYLCASSIGATDTQYFGPGTRLTVL.